These 5 T cell receptor beta chains share one sample of origin, sequenced in a study of OX40 agonist ivuxolimab in advanced cancers. Here immunoSEQ multiplex PCR was the method, and the copy in TCRdb shows in-frame clones only, minus some. The table shows tens of thousands of clones, with just over 85% occurring only once. The source material was CD4+ or CD8+ T cells sorted from blood, sampled in a trial of the OX40 agonist ivuxolimab. The receptors derive from an adult with an advanced solid tumor such as melanoma, head and neck, liver or kidney cancer.

V and J are TRBV29-1 and TRBJ2-1, with D possibly being TRBD1 (6 bases). V was clipped by 5 bases and J by 3 bases, with 11 bases between them. The CDR3 totals 13 residues. Germline CDR1 is SQVTM and CDR2 is ANQGSEA. CDR3 DNA: TGCAGCGTTTGGAACAGGGACTACAATGAGCAGTTCTTC. Protein product: CSVWNRDYNEQFF.

The V and J genes are TRBV4-1 and TRBJ2-1, with D hard to call. Per germline, CDR1 MGHRA and CDR2 YSYEKL. CDR3 length equals 13 residues. Trimming removed 0 bases from V and 9 bases from J, with 9 bases in between. The CDR3 coding sequence is TGCGCCAGCAGCCAAGATAAGGTCGGTGAGCAGTTCTTC. Protein sequence: CASSQDKVGEQFF.

This sequence joins TRBV4-3 and TRBJ1-5; D is unclear. Germline V gene data show CDR1 as LGHNA and CDR2 as YSLEER. CDR3 length: 13 residues. Trimming stripped 6 bases from V and 4 bases from J, with 10 bases between. Here the CDR3 DNA reads TGCGCCAGCAGTCTGGCAGAAAATCAGCCCCAGCATTTT. This gives the protein CASSLAENQPQHF.

This clone was recorded a few times. J is TRBJ1-2 and V is TRBV7-9; D possibly corresponds to TRBD1 (6 bases). Trimming stripped 7 bases from V and 8 bases from J, with 14 bases between. CDR1 and CDR2 (germline): SEHNR, FQNEAQ (reference sequence). The CDR3 runs to 12 residues. The CDR3 here is CASTLSGGGYTF. The CDR3 DNA reads TGTGCCAGCACCCTATCGGGGGGCGGCTACACCTTC.

This rearrangement joins TRBV7-9 to TRBJ1-2; 7 nucleotides agree with TRBD1. Losses at the gene ends were 5 bases for V and 0 bases for J; bases not matched to a gene: 6. The germline V gene encodes CDR1 SEHNR and CDR2 FQNEAQ (reference sequence). There are 15 residues in the CDR3. The CDR3 spells CASSQPGQTNYGYTF. In nucleotides, the CDR3 is TGTGCCAGCAGCCAACCGGGACAGACTAACTATGGCTACACCTTC.